The 21 T cell receptor beta chains given below trace back to one sample, sequenced in a study of blood T cells in healthy people across ages. Primers used in a second PCR of about 6 to 11 cycles were a sample-barcoded 5' primer and a J-beta primer mix. In TCRdb, the 5' RACE reads were re-called with MiXCR into one record per CDR3 protein. Of roughly 1.4 million distinct CDR3 sequences detected, around 55% appear once; the ten largest clones hold more than 6%. What was sequenced was blood. These receptors were taken from a man aged 18 to 30 in good health.

This chain uses TRBV6-2 or TRBV6-3 with TRBJ2-3; D is unclear. Trimming left V 2 bases short and J 2 bases short, with 14 bases between. The CDR3 has 16 amino acids. From germline, CDR1 is MNHEY and CDR2 SVGEGT. The CDR3 bases are TGTGCCAGCAGTTACGAACGGTTAACCTCCACAGATACGCAGTATTTT. Amino acids: CASSYERLTSTDTQYF.

The chain combines TRBV6-2 or TRBV6-3 with TRBJ2-7; TRBD2 aligns across 9 bases. The J call may be in error: the DNA end matches TRBJ2-1 better. Germline CDR1 MNHEY, CDR2 SVGEGT. The CDR3 covers 15 residues. The CDR3 sequence is CASTESLAGYNEQFF. The CDR3 DNA reads TGTGCCAGCACCGAGTCCCTAGCGGGATACAATGAGCAGTTCTTC.

J is TRBJ2-7 and V is TRBV4-2; D could derive from TRBD1 or TRBD2 (5 bases each). The CDR3 is made up of 18 amino acids. Germline CDR1 and CDR2: LGHNA and YNFKEQ. V dropped 0 bases and J dropped 0 bases, with 18 bases sitting between them. The CDR3 DNA reads TGTGCCAGCAGCCAAGATCATCCCCTGGCAGGGAGCTCCTACGAGCAGTACTTC. It is translated as CASSQDHPLAGSSYEQYF.

This clonotype is a singleton in its sample. A junction end diverges from the germline sequence, so it may reflect a read error. The chain joins TRBV30 to TRBJ2-3; D is ambiguous. The length of the CDR3 is 12 residues. The germline V gene encodes CDR1 GTSNPN and CDR2 SVGIG (reference sequence). For the CDR3, the DNA is TGCGCCTGGAGCCCGACCACAGATACGCAGTATTTT. Translating it yields CAWSPTTDTQYF.

The CDR3 is CASSPGWTPNEQYF. The DNA for the CDR3 is TGTGCCAGCAGCCCAGGGTGGACCCCCAACGAGCAGTACTTC. The chain joins TRBV9 to TRBJ2-1; D is possibly TRBD1 (5 bases). TRBJ2-7 matches the DNA end more closely, so the J call is doubtful. Looked up from germline, CDR1 is SGDLS and CDR2 is YYNGEE. CDR3 size: 14 residues.

The V and J genes are TRBV2 and TRBJ1-4, with D tentatively TRBD1 (5 bases). Germline values: CDR1 SNHLY, CDR2 FYNNEI. Trimming pared 6 bases from V and 8 bases from J, leaving 13 bases between. This CDR3 has 13 amino acids. CDR3 bases: TGTGCCAGCAGGGGGACGGGAGAAGAAAAACTGTTTTTT. This encodes CASRGTGEEKLFF.

The chain is built from TRBV11-2 and TRBJ1-2, with 9 bases lining up with TRBD1. CDR1 is SGHAT, CDR2 FQNNGV, per germline. The CDR3 loop spans 16 amino acids. The ends lost 5 bases at V and 6 bases at J; junction bases unmatched: 13. CDR3 bases: TGTGCCAGCAGCCGCGTCGGGACAGGGCGGGGCAATGGCTACACCTTC. Its translation: CASSRVGTGRGNGYTF.

This clonotype was observed a single time. CDR3 DNA: TGCAGCGTTGATTTTGGCTATGGCTACACCTTC. Its protein product is CSVDFGYGYTF. The chain links TRBV29-1 to TRBJ1-2; D gene uncertain. The length of the CDR3 is 11 residues. The V end was cut by 3 bases, the J end by 4 bases, with 6 bases between. Per germline, CDR1 SQVTM and CDR2 ANQGSEA.

The rearrangement uses TRBV12-3 or TRBV12-4 and TRBJ2-7; tentative D call: TRBD2 (7 bases). The CDR3 is made up of 15 amino acids. V was cut by 3 bases and J by 3 bases, with 15 bases left in between. This CDR3 is CASSFGGRLGYEQYF. CDR3 DNA: TGTGCCAGCAGTTTCGGGGGGCGACTAGGCTACGAGCAGTACTTC.

The J gene is TRBJ2-5, the V gene TRBV7-2, with 9 bases that match TRBD1. With V trimmed by 5 bases and J by 2 bases, 6 bases remained unmatched. The CDR3 loop spans 15 amino acids. The germline V gene encodes CDR1 SGHTA and CDR2 FQGNSA. CDR3 loop: CASSRNRGRQETQYF. CDR3 coding DNA: TGTGCCAGCAGCCGTAACAGGGGGCGGCAAGAGACCCAGTACTTC.

This clonotype was seen more than once but under ten times. This chain uses TRBV29-1 with TRBJ2-1, with 7 bases identical to TRBD2. There are 14 residues in the CDR3. With V trimmed by 1 base and J by 9 bases, 9 bases remained unmatched. Germline values: CDR1 SQVTM, CDR2 ANQGSEA. The CDR3 bases are TGCAGCGTTGAAGGGGCGGCGCGGGAGCGTGAGCAGTTCTTC. Its translation is CSVEGAAREREQFF.

This chain uses TRBV3-1 with TRBJ2-7; D remains unclear. CDR1 and CDR2 from the germline V gene are LGHDT and YNNKEL (reference sequence). The V end lost 1 base, the J end lost 9 bases, and 7 bases lay between the germline ends. The CDR3 covers 11 residues. CDR3 loop: CASSQVGWQYF. DNA for the CDR3: TGTGCCAGCAGCCAAGTCGGCTGGCAGTACTTC.

This clonotype was recorded a few times. CDR3 sequence: CSVDRELGEQFF. CDR3 bases: TGCAGCGTTGACCGGGAGCTAGGAGAGCAGTTCTTC. The chain has TRBV29-1 and TRBJ2-1; weak D call: TRBD2 (6 bases). The V end lost 3 bases, the J end lost 10 bases, and 13 bases lay between the germline ends. The germline CDR1 and CDR2 sequences are SQVTM and ANQGSEA. This CDR3 contains 12 residues.

The gene calls are TRBV6-1 and TRBJ2-1, with 7 bases aligning to TRBD1. With 2 bases clipped from V and 6 bases from J, the junction kept 7 bases outside the gene matches. Germline CDR1 is MNHNS and CDR2 is SASEGT. This CDR3 region has 15 residues. The CDR3 sequence is CASSERPGGTNEQFF. DNA for the CDR3: TGTGCCAGCAGTGAAAGGCCAGGGGGAACCAATGAGCAGTTCTTC.

The J gene is TRBJ1-2, the V gene TRBV4-1; D is possibly TRBD1 (5 bases). Trimming left V 0 bases short and J 4 bases short, with 9 bases between. CDR3 length equals 14 residues. The germline CDR1 and CDR2 sequences are MGHRA and YSYEKL. CDR3 coding DNA: TGCGCCAGCAGCCAAGATGGGGGATCCTATGGCTACACCTTC. Translation: CASSQDGGSYGYTF.

The genes are TRBV12-3 or TRBV12-4 and TRBJ2-3; 7 bases agree with TRBD2. This CDR3 contains 16 residues. V shed 3 bases, J shed 2 bases, and the junction held 8 bases outside the gene matches. CDR3 DNA sequence: TGTGCCAGCAGTTTGGGAGGGCGCCTATCCACAGATACGCAGTATTTT. Translating gives CASSLGGRLSTDTQYF.

This clonotype was seen a single time. V gene TRBV7-8 combines with J gene TRBJ2-3; D is unclear. CDR3 size: 15 residues. CDR1 is SGHVS, CDR2 FQNEAQ, per germline. Trimming took off 5 bases at V and 0 bases at J, with 12 bases between the two ends. CDR3 protein: CASSHDLTSTDTQYF. The CDR3 bases are TGTGCCAGCAGCCATGACTTAACTAGCACAGATACGCAGTATTTT. The full variable domain, its missing parts supplied by reference TRBV7-8 and TRBJ2-3, is GAGVSQSPRYKVAKRGQDVALRCDPISGHVSLFWYQQALGQGPEFLTYFQNEAQLDKSGLPSDRFFAERPEGSVSTLKIQRTQQEDSAVYLCASSHDLTSTDTQYFGPGTRLTVL.

This chain links TRBV7-9 with TRBJ2-1; either TRBD1 or TRBD2 may fit D (6 bases each). Deletions cut 5 bases from V and 4 bases from J, with 18 bases between. In germline, CDR1 is SEHNR, CDR2 FQNEAQ (reference sequence). The CDR3 is 16 residues long. The CDR3 protein is CASSGGERGFYNEQFF. CDR3 nucleotide sequence: TGTGCCAGCAGCGGCGGGGAGAGGGGGTTTTACAATGAGCAGTTCTTC.

This chain uses TRBV4-3 with TRBJ2-7; TRBD2 is a possible D gene (6 bases). Germline CDR1 LGHNA, CDR2 YSLEER. The CDR3 has 15 amino acids. Between the trimmed V and J ends, which lost 2 bases and 2 bases, there was a span of 13 bases. Here the CDR3 reads CASSQTAGPTYEQYF. The CDR3 DNA reads as TGCGCCAGCAGCCAAACCGCGGGACCGACCTACGAGCAGTACTTC.

The chain couples TRBV10-3 to TRBJ2-4, with 9 bases that match TRBD1. The DNA end lines up better with TRBJ2-7; the J call may be wrong. CDR3 length equals 14 residues. Germline V gives CDR1 ENHRY, CDR2 SYGVKD. The CDR3 loop is CAISTGTGYPEQYF. CDR3 DNA sequence: TGTGCCATCAGCACCGGGACAGGGTATCCCGAGCAGTACTTC.

This chain uses TRBV9 with TRBJ2-1, with 8 bases identical to TRBD1. In germline, CDR1 is SGDLS, CDR2 YYNGEE. The CDR3 runs 14 residues. Trimming cost V 3 bases and J 6 bases; bases outside gene matches: 5. The chain's CDR3 is CASSAGGWGNEQFF. The CDR3 DNA reads as TGTGCCAGCAGCGCAGGGGGCTGGGGCAATGAGCAGTTCTTC.